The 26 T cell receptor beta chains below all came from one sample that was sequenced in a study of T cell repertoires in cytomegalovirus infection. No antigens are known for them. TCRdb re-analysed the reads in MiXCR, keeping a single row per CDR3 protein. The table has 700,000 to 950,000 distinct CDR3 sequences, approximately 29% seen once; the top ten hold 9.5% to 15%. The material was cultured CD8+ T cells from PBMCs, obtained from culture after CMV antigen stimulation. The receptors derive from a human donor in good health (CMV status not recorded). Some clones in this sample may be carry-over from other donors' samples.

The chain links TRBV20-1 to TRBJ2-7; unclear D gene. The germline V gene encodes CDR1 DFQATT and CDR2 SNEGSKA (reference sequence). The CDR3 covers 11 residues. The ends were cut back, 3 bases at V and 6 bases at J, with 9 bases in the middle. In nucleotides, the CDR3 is TGCAGTGCTAGGACCGTGGGCGAGCAGTACTTC. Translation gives CSARTVGEQYF.

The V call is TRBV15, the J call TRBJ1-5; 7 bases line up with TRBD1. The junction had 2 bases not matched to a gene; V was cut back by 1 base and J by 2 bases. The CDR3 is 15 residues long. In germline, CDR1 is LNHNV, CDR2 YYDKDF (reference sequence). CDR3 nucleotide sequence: TGTGCCACCAGCAGAGGGACAGGCGGCAATCAGCCCCAGCATTTT. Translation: CATSRGTGGNQPQHF.

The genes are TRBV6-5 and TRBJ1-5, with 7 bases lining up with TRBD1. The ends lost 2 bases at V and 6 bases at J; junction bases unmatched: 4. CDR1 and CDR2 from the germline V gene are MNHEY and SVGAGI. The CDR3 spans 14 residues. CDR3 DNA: TGTGCCAGCAGTTACAGGGCAGGGGGTCAGCCCCAGCATTTT. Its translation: CASSYRAGGQPQHF.

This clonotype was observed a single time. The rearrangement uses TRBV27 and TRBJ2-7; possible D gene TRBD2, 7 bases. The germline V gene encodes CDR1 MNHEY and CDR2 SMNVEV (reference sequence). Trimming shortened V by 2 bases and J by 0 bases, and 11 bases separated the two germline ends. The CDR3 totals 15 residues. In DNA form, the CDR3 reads TGTGCCAGCAGTTTAACGGGGGGCAGCTCCTACGAGCAGTACGTC. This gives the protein CASSLTGGSSYEQYV.

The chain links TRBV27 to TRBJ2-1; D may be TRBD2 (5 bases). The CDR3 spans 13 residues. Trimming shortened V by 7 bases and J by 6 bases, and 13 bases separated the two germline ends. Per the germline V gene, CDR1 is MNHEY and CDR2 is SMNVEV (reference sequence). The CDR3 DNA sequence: TGTGCCAGCACCGATCGCAGCGGCAATGAGCAGTTCTTC. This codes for CASTDRSGNEQFF.

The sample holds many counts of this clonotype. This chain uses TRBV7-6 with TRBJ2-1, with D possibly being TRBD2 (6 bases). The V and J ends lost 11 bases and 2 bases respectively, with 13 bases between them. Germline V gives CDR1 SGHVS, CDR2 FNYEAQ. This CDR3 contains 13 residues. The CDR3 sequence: CAPWGETYNEQFF. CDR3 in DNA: TGTGCCCCGTGGGGGGAGACCTACAATGAGCAGTTCTTC. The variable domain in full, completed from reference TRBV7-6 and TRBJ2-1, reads GAGVSQSPRYKVTKRGQDVALRCDPISGHVSLYWYRQALGQGPEFLTYFNYEAQQDKSGLPNDRFSAERPEGSISTLTIQRTEQRDSAMYRCAPWGETYNEQFFGPGTRLTVL.

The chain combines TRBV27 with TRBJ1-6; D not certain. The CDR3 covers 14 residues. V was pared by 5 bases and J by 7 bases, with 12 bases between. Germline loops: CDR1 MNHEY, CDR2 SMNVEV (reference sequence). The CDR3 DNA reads TGTGCCAGCAGTCCGCTGAGGCCCAATTCACCCCTCCACTTT. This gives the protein CASSPLRPNSPLHF.

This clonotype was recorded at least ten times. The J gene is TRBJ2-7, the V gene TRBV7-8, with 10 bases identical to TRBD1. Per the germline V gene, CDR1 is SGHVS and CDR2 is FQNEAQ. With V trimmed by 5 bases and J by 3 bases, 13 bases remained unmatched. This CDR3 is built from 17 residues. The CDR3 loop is CASSLLSTGTGVYEQYF. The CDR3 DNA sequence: TGTGCCAGCAGCCTCTTGAGTACCGGGACAGGGGTCTACGAGCAGTACTTC.

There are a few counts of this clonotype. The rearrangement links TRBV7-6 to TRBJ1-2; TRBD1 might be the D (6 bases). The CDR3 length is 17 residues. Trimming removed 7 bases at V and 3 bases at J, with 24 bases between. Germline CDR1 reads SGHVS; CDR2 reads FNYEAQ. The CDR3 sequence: CASTGGGRAPLDYGYTF. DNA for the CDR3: TGTGCCAGCACGGGGGGGGGCAGGGCTCCACTTGACTATGGCTACACCTTC.

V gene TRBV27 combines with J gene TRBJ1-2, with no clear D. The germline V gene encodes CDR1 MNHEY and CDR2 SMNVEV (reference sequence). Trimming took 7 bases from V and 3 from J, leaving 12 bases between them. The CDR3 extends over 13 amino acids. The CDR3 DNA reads TGTGCCAGCAAACCTAGCCCGGACTATGGCTACACCTTC. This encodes CASKPSPDYGYTF.

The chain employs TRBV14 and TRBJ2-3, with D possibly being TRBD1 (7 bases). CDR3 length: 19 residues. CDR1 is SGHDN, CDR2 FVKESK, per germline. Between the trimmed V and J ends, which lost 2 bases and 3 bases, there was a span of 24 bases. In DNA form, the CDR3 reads TGTGCCAGCAGCCAAACCCTCGCAGGGGGGCCTGATGGGACAGATACGCAGTATTTT. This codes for CASSQTLAGGPDGTDTQYF.

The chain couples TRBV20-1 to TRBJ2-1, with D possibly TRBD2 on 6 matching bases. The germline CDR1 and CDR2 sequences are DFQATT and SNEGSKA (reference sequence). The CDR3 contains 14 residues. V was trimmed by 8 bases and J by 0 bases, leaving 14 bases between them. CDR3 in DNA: TGCAGTAAAATAGCGGTTAGCTCCTACAATGAGCAGTTCTTC. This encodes CSKIAVSSYNEQFF.

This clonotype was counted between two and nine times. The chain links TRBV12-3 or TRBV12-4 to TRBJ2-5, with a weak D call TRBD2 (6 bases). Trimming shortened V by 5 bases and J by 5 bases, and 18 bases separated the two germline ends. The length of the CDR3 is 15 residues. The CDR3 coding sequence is TGTGCCAGCAGTGGGGGTCGCAGGGAGGAGGAGACCCAGTACTTC. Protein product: CASSGGRREEETQYF.

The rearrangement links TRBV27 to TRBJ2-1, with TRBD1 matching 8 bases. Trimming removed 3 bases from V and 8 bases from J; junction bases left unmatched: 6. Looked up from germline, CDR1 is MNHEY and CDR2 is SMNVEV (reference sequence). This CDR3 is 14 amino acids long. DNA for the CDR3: TGTGCCAGCAGTTTGTACAGGGGGAACGATGAGCAGTTCTTC. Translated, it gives CASSLYRGNDEQFF.

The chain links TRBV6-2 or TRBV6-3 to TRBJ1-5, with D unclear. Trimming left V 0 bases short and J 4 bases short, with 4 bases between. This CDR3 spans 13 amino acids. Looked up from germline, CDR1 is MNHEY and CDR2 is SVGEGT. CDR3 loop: CASSYSWNQPQHF. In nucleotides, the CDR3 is TGTGCCAGCAGTTACTCATGGAATCAGCCCCAGCATTTT.

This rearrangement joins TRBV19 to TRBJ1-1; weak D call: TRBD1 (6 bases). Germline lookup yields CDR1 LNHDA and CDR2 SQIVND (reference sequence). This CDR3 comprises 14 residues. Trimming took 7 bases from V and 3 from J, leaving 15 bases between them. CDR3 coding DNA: TGTGCCAGTAAGTGGACAGCCGAAGACACTGAAGCTTTCTTT. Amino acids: CASKWTAEDTEAFF. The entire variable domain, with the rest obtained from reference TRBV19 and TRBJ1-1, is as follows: DGGITQSPKYLFRKEGQNVTLSCEQNLNHDAMYWYRQDPGQGLRLIYYSQIVNDFQKGDIAEGYSVSREKKESFPLTVTSAQKNPTAFYLCASKWTAEDTEAFFGQGTRLTVV.

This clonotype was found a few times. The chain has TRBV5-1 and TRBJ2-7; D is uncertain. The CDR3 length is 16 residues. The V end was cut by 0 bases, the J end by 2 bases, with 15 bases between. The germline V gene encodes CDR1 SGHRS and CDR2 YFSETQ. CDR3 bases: TGCGCCAGCAGCTTGGATGTCAGAGGAAGGACCTACGAGCAGTACTTC. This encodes CASSLDVRGRTYEQYF.

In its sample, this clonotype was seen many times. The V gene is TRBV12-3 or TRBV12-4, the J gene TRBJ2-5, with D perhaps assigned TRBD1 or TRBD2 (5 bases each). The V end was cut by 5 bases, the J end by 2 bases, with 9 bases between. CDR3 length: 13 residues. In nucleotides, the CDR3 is TGTGCCAGCAGTAGCGGACATCAAGAGACCCAGTACTTC. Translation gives CASSSGHQETQYF.

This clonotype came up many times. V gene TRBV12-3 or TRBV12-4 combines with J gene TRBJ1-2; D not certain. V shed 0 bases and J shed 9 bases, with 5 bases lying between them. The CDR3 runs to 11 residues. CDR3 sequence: CASSLAGSYTF. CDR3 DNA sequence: TGTGCCAGCAGTTTAGCAGGGAGCTACACCTTC.

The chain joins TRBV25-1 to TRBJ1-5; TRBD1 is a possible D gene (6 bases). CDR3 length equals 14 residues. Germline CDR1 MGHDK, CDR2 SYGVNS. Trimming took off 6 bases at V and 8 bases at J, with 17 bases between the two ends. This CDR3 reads CASSARGAQEPQHF. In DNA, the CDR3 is TGTGCCAGCAGCGCTAGGGGGGCCCAGGAGCCCCAGCATTTT.

DNA for the CDR3: TGTGCCAGCAGCTCCCGGTGGGCCTTACAGGACACTGAAGCTTTCTTT. Its protein is CASSSRWALQDTEAFF. The chain carries TRBV7-9 and TRBJ1-1, with a weak D call TRBD1 (5 bases). Trimming took off 4 bases at V and 3 bases at J, with 18 bases between the two ends. Germline CDR1 SEHNR, CDR2 FQNEAQ (reference sequence). The CDR3 has 16 residues.

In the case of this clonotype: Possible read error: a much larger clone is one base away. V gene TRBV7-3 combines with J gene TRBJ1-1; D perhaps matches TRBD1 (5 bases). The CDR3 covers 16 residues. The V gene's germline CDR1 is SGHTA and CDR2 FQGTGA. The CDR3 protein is CAGSLLRQPTNTEAFF. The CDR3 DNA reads TGTGCCGGCAGCTTGTTAAGACAGCCAACGAACACTGAAGCTTTCTTT. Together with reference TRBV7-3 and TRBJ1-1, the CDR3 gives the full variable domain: GAGVSQTPSNKVTEKGKYVELRCDPISGHTALYWYRQSLGQGPEFLIYFQGTGAADDSGLPNDRFFAVRPEGSVSTLKIQRTERGDSAVYLCAGSLLRQPTNTEAFFGQGTRLTVV.

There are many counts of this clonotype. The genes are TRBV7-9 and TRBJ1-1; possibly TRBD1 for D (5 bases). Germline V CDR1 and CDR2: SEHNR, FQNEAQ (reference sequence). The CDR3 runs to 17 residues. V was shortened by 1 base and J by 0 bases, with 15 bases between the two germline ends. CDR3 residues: CASSLEPGGRVNTEAFF. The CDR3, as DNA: TGTGCCAGCAGCTTAGAGCCTGGGGGTAGGGTGAACACTGAAGCTTTCTTT. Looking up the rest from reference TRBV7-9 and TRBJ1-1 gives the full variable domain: DTGVSQNPRHKITKRGQNVTFRCDPISEHNRLYWYRQTLGQGPEFLTYFQNEAQLEKSRLLSDRFSAERPKGSFSTLEIQRTEQGDSAMYLCASSLEPGGRVNTEAFFGQGTRLTVV.

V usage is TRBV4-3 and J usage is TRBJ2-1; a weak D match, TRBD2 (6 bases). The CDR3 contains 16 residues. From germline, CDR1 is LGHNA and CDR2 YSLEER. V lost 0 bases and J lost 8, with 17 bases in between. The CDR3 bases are TGCGCCAGCAGCCAAGATCCACTAGCACTACAGGATGAGCAGTTCTTC. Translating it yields CASSQDPLALQDEQFF.

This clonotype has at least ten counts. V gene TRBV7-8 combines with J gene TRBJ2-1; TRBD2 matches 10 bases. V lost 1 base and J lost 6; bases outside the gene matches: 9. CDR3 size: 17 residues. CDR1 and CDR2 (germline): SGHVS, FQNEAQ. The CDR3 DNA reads TGTGCCAGCAGCTTAGACGAGCGGGGGGGCCCCTCCAATGAGCAGTTCTTC. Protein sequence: CASSLDERGGPSNEQFF.

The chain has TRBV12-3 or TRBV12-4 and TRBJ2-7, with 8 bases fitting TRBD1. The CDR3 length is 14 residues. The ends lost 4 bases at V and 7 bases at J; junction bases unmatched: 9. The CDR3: CASSSTGGPEEQYF. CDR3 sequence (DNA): TGTGCCAGCAGTTCCACAGGGGGGCCCGAGGAGCAGTACTTC.